Listed here are 13 T cell receptor beta chains from one sample, sequenced in a study of blood T cell repertoires in COVID-19. The protocol was immunoSEQ multiplex PCR, while the TCRdb copy is restricted to in-frame clones and leaves out a portion. The repertoire holds 45,000 to 55,000 clones, around 92% seen once, with 2.2% in the top ten. Material for sequencing was peripheral blood. The receptors derive from a human donor in a cohort sampled during active COVID-19.

The sample holds a few counts of this clone. The chain uses TRBV6-6 and TRBJ1-3; 7 bases fit TRBD1. Germline CDR1 MNHNY, CDR2 SVGAGI (reference sequence). The length of the CDR3 is 14 residues. J gave up 1 base and V 5 bases, and 2 bases lay outside the gene matches. CDR3 loop: CASSPGGSGNTIYF. The CDR3 DNA reads TGTGCCAGCAGTCCAGGGGGTTCTGGAAACACCATATATTTT.

This sequence joins TRBV14 and TRBJ2-2; a weak D match, TRBD1 (6 bases). Germline V lookup: CDR1 SGHDN, CDR2 FVKESK. The CDR3 length is 15 residues. Trimming took 3 bases from V and 5 from J, leaving 13 bases between them. The CDR3 loop is CASSHGQSWTGELFF. The CDR3, as DNA: TGTGCCAGCAGCCACGGACAGTCTTGGACCGGGGAGCTGTTTTTT. Supplemented by reference TRBV14 and TRBJ2-2, the full variable domain reads EAGVTQFPSHSVIEKGQTVTLRCDPISGHDNLYWYRRVMGKEIKFLLHFVKESKQDESGMPNNRFLAERTGGTYSTLKVQPAELEDSGVYFCASSHGQSWTGELFFGEGSRLTVL.

The V and J genes are TRBV19 and TRBJ1-3, with D perhaps TRBD1 (6 bases). Germline-derived CDR1 and CDR2 are LNHDA and SQIVND (reference sequence). The CDR3 totals 15 residues. Trimming stripped 5 bases from V and 6 bases from J, with 17 bases between. Here the CDR3 reads CASSAVGTPVNTIYF. Written as DNA, the CDR3 is TGTGCCAGTAGTGCCGTCGGGACACCGGTAAACACCATATATTTT.

The chain carries TRBV7-2 and TRBJ2-2; the D gene is possibly TRBD1 (5 bases). CDR3 length equals 15 residues. The V end lost 5 bases, the J end lost 2 bases, and 12 bases lay between the germline ends. Germline-derived CDR1 and CDR2 are SGHTA and FQGNSA. The CDR3 coding sequence is TGTGCCAGCAGCCCCCAGGGTTATAACACCGGGGAGCTGTTTTTT. Its translation: CASSPQGYNTGELFF.

The genes are TRBV9 and TRBJ2-1; 13 nucleotides line up with TRBD2. With V trimmed by 0 bases and J by 7 bases, 10 bases remained unmatched. The CDR3 totals 18 residues. CDR1 is SGDLS and CDR2 is YYNGEE in the germline V gene. CDR3 sequence (DNA): TGTGCCAGCAGCGTAGGAGGGGGACTAGCGGGAAGTACGAATGAGCAGTTCTTC. Translation gives CASSVGGGLAGSTNEQFF. The entire variable domain, with the rest obtained from reference TRBV9 and TRBJ2-1, is as follows: DSGVTQTPKHLITATGQRVTLRCSPRSGDLSVYWYQQSLDQGLQFLIQYYNGEERAKGNILERFSAQQFPDLHSELNLSSLELGDSALYFCASSVGGGLAGSTNEQFFGPGTRLTVL.

The chain is built from TRBV27 and TRBJ1-1, with a weak D call TRBD1 (5 bases). CDR3 length: 14 residues. With 3 bases removed from V and 4 bases from J, the gap between germline ends came to 12 bases. Germline V gene lookup returns CDR1 MNHEY and CDR2 SMNVEV (reference sequence). CDR3 sequence reads: CASSFGRVGTEAFF. The CDR3 DNA sequence: TGTGCCAGCAGTTTCGGCAGGGTTGGCACTGAAGCTTTCTTT.

The chain links TRBV7-3 to TRBJ2-5, with TRBD2 matching 7 bases. Germline CDR1 reads SGHTA; CDR2 reads FQGTGA. The CDR3 length is 16 residues. The J segment lost 5 bases and the V segment lost 6 bases, leaving 15 bases of the junction unmatched. This CDR3 reads CASSSGTTSTGETQYF. The CDR3 DNA follows: TGTGCCAGCAGTTCCGGGACTACCTCTACCGGGGAGACCCAGTACTTC.

The chain recombines TRBV7-8 with TRBJ2-1; 7 nucleotides line up with TRBD1. The CDR3 has 13 amino acids. Losses at the gene ends were 3 bases for V and 5 bases for J; bases not matched to a gene: 1. In germline, CDR1 is SGHVS, CDR2 FQNEAQ. Written as DNA, the CDR3 is TGTGCCAGCAGCTTGGGACAGAACAATGAGCAGTTCTTC. Protein: CASSLGQNNEQFF.

This chain links TRBV10-3 with TRBJ1-1; D is uncertain. The germline V gene encodes CDR1 ENHRY and CDR2 SYGVKD. The V and J ends lost 0 bases and 0 bases respectively, with 11 bases between them. The CDR3 has 16 residues. DNA of the CDR3: TGTGCCATCAGTGAGTCGACTCAGAACATGAACACTGAAGCTTTCTTT. Its translation: CAISESTQNMNTEAFF.

This rearrangement joins TRBV4-2 to TRBJ2-5; D is possibly TRBD2 (5 bases). This CDR3 has 14 amino acids. The germline V gene encodes CDR1 LGHNA and CDR2 YNFKEQ. V was trimmed by 5 bases and J by 5 bases, leaving 15 bases between them. The CDR3 sequence: CASSGRKTGETQYF. As DNA, the CDR3 is TGTGCCAGCAGCGGCCGGAAGACGGGGGAGACCCAGTACTTC.

The V and J genes are TRBV4-1 and TRBJ2-3; 9 nucleotides agree with TRBD2. J was trimmed by 0 bases and V by 2 bases; bases with no gene match: 3. Germline loops: CDR1 MGHRA, CDR2 YSYEKL. CDR3 length: 16 amino acids. The CDR3, as DNA: TGCGCCAGCAGCCAACTAGCGGGGACTAGCACAGATACGCAGTATTTT. It encodes CASSQLAGTSTDTQYF.

The chain combines TRBV19 with TRBJ1-6; tentative D call: TRBD1 (5 bases). Trimming removed 9 bases at V and 0 bases at J, with 18 bases between. The CDR3 has 17 amino acids. Germline loops: CDR1 LNHDA, CDR2 SQIVND (reference sequence). DNA of the CDR3: TGTGCCAGCACTGCCGGGACGGACTACTCCTATAATTCACCCCTCCACTTT. This translates into CASTAGTDYSYNSPLHF.

This rearrangement joins TRBV6-5 to TRBJ1-3; D unclear. The CDR3 consists of 13 residues. The germline V and J ends were trimmed by 5 bases and 8 bases, with 13 bases remaining between them. Germline V gives CDR1 MNHEY, CDR2 SVGAGI. CDR3 coding DNA: TGTGCCAGCAGTCCCGTCCCCCAGTACACCATATATTTT. Its translation is CASSPVPQYTIYF.